A single sample is the source of the 21 T cell receptor beta chains below, sequenced in a study of CD8 T cells in Susac syndrome. Reverse transcription of roughly 0.5 to 1 ug RNA was carried out with random hexamers. TCRdb re-derived calls from the immunoSEQ multiplex PCR reads in MiXCR, one entry per CDR3 protein. The sample comprises approximately 130,000 distinct CDR3 sequences, around 94% of which are singletons, and about 0.098% rests with the top ten. Sequenced material: CD4+ T cells from PBMCs. The receptors here all came from a human donor in good health.

The rearrangement uses TRBV5-6 and TRBJ2-5; D may be TRBD2 (6 bases). Germline V CDR1 and CDR2: SGHDT, YYEEEE. This CDR3 spans 11 amino acids. V lost 4 bases and J lost 5, with 6 bases in between. This chain's CDR3 is CASSGGETQYF. For the CDR3, the DNA is TGTGCCAGCAGCGGAGGGGAGACCCAGTACTTC.

The rearrangement joins TRBV29-1 to TRBJ1-2; D not certain. The CDR3 contains 9 residues. Germline CDR1 is SQVTM and CDR2 is ANQGSEA. Trimming took off 6 bases at V and 7 bases at J, with 6 bases between the two ends. For the CDR3, the DNA is TGCAGCGTCCGGCGTGGCTACACCTTC. This codes for CSVRRGYTF.

V is TRBV10-3 and J is TRBJ2-5, with D tentatively TRBD2 (5 bases). V was trimmed by 10 bases and J by 5 bases, leaving 11 bases between them. CDR1 and CDR2 from the germline V gene are ENHRY and SYGVKD. This CDR3 has 11 amino acids. This CDR3 reads CASTSGETQYF. The CDR3 region has the DNA TGTGCCAGTACTAGTGGGGAGACCCAGTACTTC.

This clonotype has only one observation. V is TRBV6-2 or TRBV6-3 and J is TRBJ2-1; 7 bases are a match to TRBD2. V shed 7 bases, J shed 3 bases, and the junction held 3 bases outside the gene matches. Germline V gene data show CDR1 as MNHEY and CDR2 as SVGEGT. The CDR3 contains 13 residues. CDR3 region: CASNPSGYNEQFF. The CDR3 region has the DNA TGTGCCAGCAATCCTAGCGGCTACAATGAGCAGTTCTTC.

The chain combines TRBV2 with TRBJ2-1, with 7 nucleotides matching TRBD1. Germline loops: CDR1 SNHLY, CDR2 FYNNEI. The junction had 8 bases not matched to a gene; V was cut back by 8 bases and J by 4 bases. The CDR3 has 14 residues. The CDR3 protein is CASPPGQMYNEQFF. The CDR3 DNA is TGTGCCAGCCCGCCGGGACAGATGTACAATGAGCAGTTCTTC.

This sequence joins TRBV28 and TRBJ2-4; D is undetermined. Per the germline V gene, CDR1 is MDHEN and CDR2 is SYDVKM. CDR3 length equals 16 residues. Trimming stripped 5 bases from V and 1 base from J, with 15 bases between. As DNA, the CDR3 is TGTGCCAGCAGTCAAACCGTGATCCGGGCCAAAAACATTCAGTACTTC. This sequence encodes CASSQTVIRAKNIQYF. Using reference TRBV28 and TRBJ2-4 for the parts outside the CDR3, the full variable domain is DVKVTQSSRYLVKRTGEKVFLECVQDMDHENMFWYRQDPGLGLRLIYFSYDVKMKEKGDIPEGYSVSREKKERFSLILESASTNQTSMYLCASSQTVIRAKNIQYFGAGTRLSVL.

The chain recombines TRBV7-2 with TRBJ2-1; 7 nucleotides match TRBD2. CDR1 SGHTA and CDR2 FQGNSA come from the germline V gene. The CDR3 has 14 amino acids. The J segment lost 6 bases and the V segment lost 6 bases, leaving 8 bases of the junction unmatched. In DNA, the CDR3 is TGTGCCAGCAGTTCGGGACTACCAGTCAATGAGCAGTTCTTC. Protein sequence: CASSSGLPVNEQFF. Filled out from reference TRBV7-2 and TRBJ2-1, the complete variable domain reads GAGVSQSPSNKVTEKGKDVELRCDPISGHTALYWYRQSLGQGLEFLIYFQGNSAPDKSGLPSDRFSAERTGGSVSTLTIQRTQQEDSAVYLCASSSGLPVNEQFFGPGTRLTVL.

J is TRBJ2-7 and V is TRBV19; 7 nucleotides match TRBD1. J gave up 7 bases and V 7 bases, and 13 bases lay outside the gene matches. The CDR3 contains 14 residues. Germline assignment: CDR1 LNHDA and CDR2 SQIVND (reference sequence). The DNA for the CDR3 is TGTGCCAGTAAATCCGGGACAGCTGTGGGGGAGCAGTACTTC. It yields the protein CASKSGTAVGEQYF.

V and J are TRBV3-1 and TRBJ2-1; 7 bases align to TRBD1. Trimming removed 0 bases from V and 2 bases from J; junction bases left unmatched: 1. Germline loops: CDR1 LGHDT, CDR2 YNNKEL (reference sequence). The length of the CDR3 is 15 residues. The DNA for the CDR3 is TGTGCCAGCAGCCAAGAGACAGGGACCTACAATGAGCAGTTCTTC. It translates to CASSQETGTYNEQFF.

The genes are TRBV12-3 or TRBV12-4 and TRBJ2-7; 10 bases line up with TRBD2. The CDR3 has 16 residues. V shed 5 bases, J shed 0 bases, and the junction held 7 bases outside the gene matches. CDR3 sequence (DNA): TGTGCCAGCAGTACCTCTAGCGGGAGCGCCTCCTACGAGCAGTACTTC. It is translated as CASSTSSGSASYEQYF.

V usage is TRBV6-2 or TRBV6-3 and J usage is TRBJ1-2; perhaps TRBD1 as D (5 bases). The germline V and J ends were trimmed by 8 bases and 4 bases, with 14 bases remaining between them. CDR3 length equals 13 residues. From germline, CDR1 is MNHEY and CDR2 SVGEGT. DNA of the CDR3: TGTGCCAGCCAACGTCGACAGACCTATGGCTACACCTTC. Its protein is CASQRRQTYGYTF.

V gene TRBV19 combines with J gene TRBJ1-5, with 7 positions matching TRBD1. V trimming: 8 bases; J trimming: 3 bases; junction bases outside the gene matches: 7. CDR3 size: 14 residues. CDR1 and CDR2 (germline): LNHDA, SQIVND (reference sequence). The CDR3 loop is CASCRDRNNQPQHF. The CDR3 nucleotides are TGTGCCAGTTGTCGGGACAGAAACAATCAGCCCCAGCATTTT. Supplemented by reference TRBV19 and TRBJ1-5, the full variable domain reads DGGITQSPKYLFRKEGQNVTLSCEQNLNHDAMYWYRQDPGQGLRLIYYSQIVNDFQKGDIAEGYSVSREKKESFPLTVTSAQKNPTAFYLCASCRDRNNQPQHFGDGTRLSIL.

The rearrangement links TRBV27 to TRBJ2-3; D may be TRBD2 (6 bases). Trimming removed 4 bases at V and 4 bases at J, with 18 bases between. The CDR3 is made up of 16 amino acids. The V gene's germline CDR1 is MNHEY and CDR2 SMNVEV (reference sequence). This CDR3 reads CASSSLRGGPADTQYF. DNA of the CDR3: TGTGCCAGCAGTTCTTTACGAGGAGGGCCTGCAGATACGCAGTATTTT.

The chain joins TRBV21-1 to TRBJ2-7; the table's D call, TRBD2, has no DNA check behind it. TRBV21-1 is recorded as a pseudogene. The CDR3 covers 14 residues. The CDR3 reads CASSSGRAGYEQYF. Here the CDR3 DNA reads TGTGCCAGCAGCAGTGGAAGGGCAGGCTACGAGCAGTACTTC.

The chain combines TRBV4-1 with TRBJ2-7; possible D gene TRBD2, 5 bases. V was cut by 0 bases and J by 6 bases, with 6 bases left in between. Germline assignment: CDR1 MGHRA and CDR2 YSYEKL. The CDR3 consists of 12 residues. CDR3 residues: CASSQEAGEQYF. The CDR3 DNA sequence: TGCGCCAGCAGCCAAGAGGCGGGCGAGCAGTACTTC.

The chain joins TRBV6-5 to TRBJ2-5; 8 bases align to TRBD2. V lost 0 bases to trimming and J lost 0 bases; unmatched junction nucleotides: 9. The CDR3 is 18 amino acids. Germline CDR1 is MNHEY and CDR2 is SVGAGI. CDR3 protein: CASSYSIGLAGDQETQYF. The CDR3 nucleotides are TGTGCCAGCAGTTACTCGATAGGGCTAGCGGGCGACCAAGAGACCCAGTACTTC.

The chain recombines TRBV21-1 with TRBJ1-2; the table's D call, TRBD1, has no DNA check behind it. TRBV21-1 counts as a pseudogene. This CDR3 contains 15 residues. Written as DNA, the CDR3 is TGTGCCAGCAGCAATGATCGATTCCAGGGACCCTGCTACACCTTC. Residues: CASSNDRFQGPCYTF.

This clonotype was observed once. The CDR3 loop reads CASSAGTGYGYTF. In DNA, the CDR3 is TGTGCCAGCAGCGCCGGGACAGGCTATGGCTACACCTTC. This chain joins TRBV9 and TRBJ1-2, with 8 bases identical to TRBD1. The CDR3 runs to 13 residues. Germline CDR1 and CDR2: SGDLS and YYNGEE. V trimming: 3 bases; J trimming: 4 bases; junction bases outside the gene matches: 2.

The genes are TRBV30 and TRBJ2-7; no reliable D call. The CDR3 is 11 residues long. Trimming pared 3 bases from V and 3 bases from J, leaving 6 bases between. Germline V lookup: CDR1 GTSNPN, CDR2 SVGIG (reference sequence). CDR3 in amino acids: CAWRGGYEQYF. For the CDR3, the DNA is TGTGCCTGGAGGGGCGGCTACGAGCAGTACTTC.

The J gene is TRBJ2-7, the V gene TRBV20-1; tentative D call: TRBD2 (6 bases). Trimming removed 0 bases from V and 6 bases from J, with 18 bases in between. Looked up from germline, CDR1 is DFQATT and CDR2 is SNEGSKA (reference sequence). The length of the CDR3 is 15 residues. CDR3 loop: CSARDDTSWLGEQYF. In nucleotides, the CDR3 is TGCAGTGCTAGAGATGACACTAGCTGGCTAGGCGAGCAGTACTTC.

V is TRBV6-2 or TRBV6-3 and J is TRBJ1-5; D is undetermined. CDR3 size: 14 residues. Trimming shortened V by 8 bases and J by 5 bases, and 16 bases separated the two germline ends. CDR1 and CDR2 from the germline V gene are MNHEY and SVGEGT. CDR3 region: CASRGPGPHQPQHF. DNA for the CDR3: TGTGCCAGCCGAGGGCCGGGTCCCCATCAGCCCCAGCATTTT.